Below are 7 T cell receptor beta chains sequenced from a single sample in a study of blood T cell repertoires in COVID-19. The method was immunoSEQ multiplex PCR; TCRdb's version includes in-frame clones alone and lacks a portion of them. Here the sample spans about 410,000 clones, over 75% being singletons. The specimen was peripheral blood. These receptor sequences come from a woman aged 35 to 49 with COVID-19, enrolled during active disease.

The chain recombines TRBV28 with TRBJ1-2; D is possibly TRBD1 (5 bases). CDR1 and CDR2 (germline): MDHEN, SYDVKM. This CDR3 comprises 12 residues. With 5 bases removed from V and 7 bases from J, the gap between germline ends came to 11 bases. The CDR3 DNA reads as TGTGCCAGCAGTCTTGGCGGGGGTGGCTACACCTTC. Protein sequence: CASSLGGGGYTF.

The rearrangement links TRBV7-9 to TRBJ1-4; D might be TRBD1 (5 bases). This CDR3 contains 13 residues. Trimming cost V 2 bases and J 8 bases, with 9 bases left between them. Looked up from germline, CDR1 is SEHNR and CDR2 is FQNEAQ (reference sequence). CDR3 nucleotide sequence: TGTGCCAGCAGCTTATGGGGGGTGGAAAAACTGTTTTTT. As protein: CASSLWGVEKLFF.

The J gene is TRBJ2-3, the V gene TRBV4-3; TRBD2 matches at 12 bases. The CDR3 is 16 residues long. V lost 4 bases to trimming and J lost 6 bases; unmatched junction nucleotides: 8. Germline values: CDR1 LGHNA, CDR2 YSLEER. CDR3 sequence reads: CASSPRTSGIADTQYF. CDR3 DNA: TGCGCCAGCAGCCCCCGGACTAGCGGGATTGCGGATACGCAGTATTTT.

This chain joins TRBV5-4 and TRBJ1-1; perhaps TRBD1 as D (5 bases). The CDR3 has 14 amino acids. The ends were cut back, 0 bases at V and 2 bases at J, with 8 bases in the middle. The germline V gene encodes CDR1 SGHNT and CDR2 YYREEE (reference sequence). CDR3 sequence (DNA): TGTGCCAGCAGCTTGGGACAGAGTAACACTGAAGCTTTCTTT. Encoded protein: CASSLGQSNTEAFF.

The V and J genes are TRBV20-1 and TRBJ2-1; 8 bases are a match to TRBD2. The CDR3 sequence is 16 residues long. The junction had 14 bases not matched to a gene; V was cut back by 3 bases and J by 7 bases. Germline-derived CDR1 and CDR2 are DFQATT and SNEGSKA (reference sequence). The CDR3, as DNA: TGCAGTGCTAGTACGAACTTCCGCGGGAGGTGGAATGAGCAGTTCTTC. Translated, it gives CSASTNFRGRWNEQFF.

The rearrangement joins TRBV29-1 to TRBJ2-3, with a tentative D call TRBD2 (6 bases). The CDR3 is 13 residues long. Germline CDR1 and CDR2: SQVTM and ANQGSEA. The V and J ends lost 1 base and 4 bases respectively, with 9 bases between them. The CDR3 here is CSVEVTGADTQYF. CDR3 DNA sequence: TGCAGCGTTGAAGTTACGGGAGCAGATACGCAGTATTTT.

This chain connects TRBV5-4 to TRBJ2-1, with a possible D match to TRBD2 (6 bases). This CDR3 spans 18 amino acids. Looked up from germline, CDR1 is SGHNT and CDR2 is YYREEE (reference sequence). Trimming shortened V by 4 bases and J by 0 bases, and 20 bases separated the two germline ends. The CDR3: CASSPGLLATGSYNEQFF. The CDR3 nucleotides read TGTGCCAGCAGCCCAGGACTACTAGCAACAGGCTCCTACAATGAGCAGTTCTTC. Supplemented by reference TRBV5-4 and TRBJ2-1, the full variable domain reads ETGVTQSPTHLIKTRGQQVTLRCSSQSGHNTVSWYQQALGQGPQFIFQYYREEENGRGNFPPRFSGLQFPNYSSELNVNALELDDSALYLCASSPGLLATGSYNEQFFGPGTRLTVL.